This TCR beta chain was identified in a study of T-cell reconstitution after alpha-beta-depleted transplantation in children. It was with unique molecular identifiers that the TCRbeta library was prepared. TCRdb re-called the PCR reads through MiXCR, storing one row per CDR3 protein. The table shows approximately 980,000 distinct CDR3 sequences, with roughly 31% occurring only once. The V segment lost 3 bases and the J segment 5 bases; nucleotides outside the gene matches: 3. Germline CDR1 and CDR2: DFQATT and SNEGSKA (reference sequence). The CDR3 has 13 amino acids. This sample comprised PBMCs, mostly from graft donor cells, obtained 360 days after TCRalphabeta/CD19-depleted stem cell transplant. The TCR comes from a boy less than two years old who had a stem cell transplant for SCID, so the T cells may come from the graft donor. The chain couples TRBV20-1 to TRBJ1-5, with 8 nucleotides matching TRBD1. CDR3: CSASGQGDQPQHF. The CDR3 DNA sequence: TGCAGTGCTAGCGGACAGGGCGATCAGCCCCAGCATTTT.